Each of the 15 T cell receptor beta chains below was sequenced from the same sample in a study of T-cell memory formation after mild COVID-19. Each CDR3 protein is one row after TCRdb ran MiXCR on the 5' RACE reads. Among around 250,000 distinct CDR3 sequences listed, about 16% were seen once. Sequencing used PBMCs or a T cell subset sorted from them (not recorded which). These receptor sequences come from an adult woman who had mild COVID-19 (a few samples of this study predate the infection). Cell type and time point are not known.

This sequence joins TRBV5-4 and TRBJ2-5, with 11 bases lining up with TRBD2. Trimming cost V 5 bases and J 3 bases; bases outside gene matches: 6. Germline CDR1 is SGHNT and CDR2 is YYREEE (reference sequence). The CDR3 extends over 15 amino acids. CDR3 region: CASSLPGLAEETQYF. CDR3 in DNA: TGTGCCAGCAGTTTGCCGGGACTAGCGGAAGAGACCCAGTACTTC. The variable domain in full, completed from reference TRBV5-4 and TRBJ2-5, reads ETGVTQSPTHLIKTRGQQVTLRCSSQSGHNTVSWYQQALGQGPQFIFQYYREEENGRGNFPPRFSGLQFPNYSSELNVNALELDDSALYLCASSLPGLAEETQYFGPGTRLLVL.

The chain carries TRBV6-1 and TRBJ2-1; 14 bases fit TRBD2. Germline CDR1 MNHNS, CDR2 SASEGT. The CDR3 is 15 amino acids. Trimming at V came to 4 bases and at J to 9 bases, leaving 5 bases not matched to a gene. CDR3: CASSVGTSGRVEQFF. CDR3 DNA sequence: TGTGCCAGCAGTGTAGGGACTAGCGGGAGAGTTGAGCAGTTCTTC.

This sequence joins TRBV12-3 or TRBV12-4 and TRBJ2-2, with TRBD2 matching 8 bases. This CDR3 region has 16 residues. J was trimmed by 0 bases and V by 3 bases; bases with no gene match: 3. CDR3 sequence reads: CASSFSGTSNTGELFF. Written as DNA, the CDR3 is TGTGCCAGCAGTTTTAGCGGGACCTCGAACACCGGGGAGCTGTTTTTT.

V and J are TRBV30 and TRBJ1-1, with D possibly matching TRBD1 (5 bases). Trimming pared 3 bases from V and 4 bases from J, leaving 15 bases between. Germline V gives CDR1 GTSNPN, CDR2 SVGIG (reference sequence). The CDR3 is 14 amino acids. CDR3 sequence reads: CAWRDWAGGTEAFF. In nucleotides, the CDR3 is TGTGCCTGGAGGGACTGGGCTGGGGGCACTGAAGCTTTCTTT.

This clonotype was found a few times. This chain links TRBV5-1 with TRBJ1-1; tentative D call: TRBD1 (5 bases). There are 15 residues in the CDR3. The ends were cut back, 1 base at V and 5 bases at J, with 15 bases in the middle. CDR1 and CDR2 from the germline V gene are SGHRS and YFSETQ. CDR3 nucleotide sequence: TGCGCCAGCAGCTTGAACGGGGGTGTTACGACTGAAGCTTTCTTT. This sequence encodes CASSLNGGVTTEAFF.

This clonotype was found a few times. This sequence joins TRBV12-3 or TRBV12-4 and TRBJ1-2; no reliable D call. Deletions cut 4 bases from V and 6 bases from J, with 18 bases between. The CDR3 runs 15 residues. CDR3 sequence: CASSSAATGPNGYTF. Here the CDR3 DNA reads TGTGCCAGCAGTTCCGCGGCCACCGGTCCGAATGGCTACACCTTC.

The CDR3 loop is CSAYEKRGTSHYEQYF. CDR3 bases: TGCAGTGCCTATGAGAAAAGGGGGACTAGCCACTACGAGCAGTACTTC. This chain links TRBV20-1 with TRBJ2-7; TRBD2 matches at 9 bases. Germline-derived CDR1 and CDR2 are DFQATT and SNEGSKA (reference sequence). Unmatched junction bases numbered 15, after V lost 6 bases and J lost 3 bases. The CDR3 extends over 16 amino acids.

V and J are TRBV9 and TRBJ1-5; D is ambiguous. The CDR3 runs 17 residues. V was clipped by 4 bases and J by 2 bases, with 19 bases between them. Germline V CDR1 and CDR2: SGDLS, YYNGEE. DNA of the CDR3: TGTGCCAGCAGCCCCCGCGACTCGGGTGGTGGCAATCAGCCCCAGCATTTT. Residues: CASSPRDSGGGNQPQHF.

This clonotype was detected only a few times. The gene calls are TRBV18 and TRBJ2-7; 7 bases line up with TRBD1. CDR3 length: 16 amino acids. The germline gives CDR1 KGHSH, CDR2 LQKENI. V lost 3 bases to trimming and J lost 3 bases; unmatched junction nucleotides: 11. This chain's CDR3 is CASSPGQRMLIYEQYF. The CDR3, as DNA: TGTGCCAGCTCACCGGGACAGAGAATGCTAATCTACGAGCAGTACTTC.

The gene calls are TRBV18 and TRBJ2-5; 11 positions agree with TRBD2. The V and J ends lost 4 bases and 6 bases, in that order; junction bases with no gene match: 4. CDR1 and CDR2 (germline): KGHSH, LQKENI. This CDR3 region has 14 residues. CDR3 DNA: TGTGCCAGCTCACAACTAGCGGGAGAACAGACCCAGTACTTC. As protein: CASSQLAGEQTQYF.

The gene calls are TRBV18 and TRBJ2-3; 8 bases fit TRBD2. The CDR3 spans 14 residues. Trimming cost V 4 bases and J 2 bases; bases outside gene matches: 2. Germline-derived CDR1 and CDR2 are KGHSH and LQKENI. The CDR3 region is CASSQRESTDTQYF. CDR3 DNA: TGTGCCAGCTCACAGCGGGAGTCCACAGATACGCAGTATTTT.

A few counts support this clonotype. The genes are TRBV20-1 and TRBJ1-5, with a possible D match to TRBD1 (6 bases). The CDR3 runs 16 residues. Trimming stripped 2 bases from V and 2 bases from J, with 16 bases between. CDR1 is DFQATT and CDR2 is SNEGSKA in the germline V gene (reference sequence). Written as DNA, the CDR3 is TGCAGTGCTAGAAAACAGGGCTCAAGACGCAATCAGCCCCAGCATTTT. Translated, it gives CSARKQGSRRNQPQHF.

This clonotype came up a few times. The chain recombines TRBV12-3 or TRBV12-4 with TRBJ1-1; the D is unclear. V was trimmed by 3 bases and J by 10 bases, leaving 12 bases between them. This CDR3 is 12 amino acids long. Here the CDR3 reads CASSFSTNRAFF. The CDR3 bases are TGTGCCAGCAGTTTTAGCACAAACAGAGCTTTCTTT.

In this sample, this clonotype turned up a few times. The CDR3 DNA follows: TGTGCCAGCAGCTTGGGACAGGGGACTTCGGAGTACTTC. Its protein is CASSLGQGTSEYF. The gene calls are TRBV5-6 and TRBJ2-7, with 8 nucleotides matching TRBD1. CDR1 and CDR2 (germline): SGHDT, YYEEEE. The CDR3 contains 13 residues. The J segment lost 11 bases and the V segment lost 0 bases, leaving 7 bases of the junction unmatched.

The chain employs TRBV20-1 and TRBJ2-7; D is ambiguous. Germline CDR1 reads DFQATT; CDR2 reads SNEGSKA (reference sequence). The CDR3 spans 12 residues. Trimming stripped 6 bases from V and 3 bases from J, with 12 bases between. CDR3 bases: TGCAGTGCCAGGTCACCCCGCTACGAGCAGTACTTC. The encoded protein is CSARSPRYEQYF.